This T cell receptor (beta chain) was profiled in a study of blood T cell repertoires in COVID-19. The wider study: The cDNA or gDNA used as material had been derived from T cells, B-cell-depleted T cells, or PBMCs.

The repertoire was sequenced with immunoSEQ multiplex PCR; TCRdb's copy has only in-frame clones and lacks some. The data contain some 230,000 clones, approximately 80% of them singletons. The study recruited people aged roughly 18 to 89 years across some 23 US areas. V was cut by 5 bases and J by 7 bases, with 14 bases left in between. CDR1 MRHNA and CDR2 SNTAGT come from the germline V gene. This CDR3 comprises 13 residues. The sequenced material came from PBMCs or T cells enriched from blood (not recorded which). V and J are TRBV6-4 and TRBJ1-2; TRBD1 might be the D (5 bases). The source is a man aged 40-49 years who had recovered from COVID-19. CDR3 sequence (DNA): TGTGCCAGCAGTCCGGAGGGAAGGGGTGGCTACACCTTC. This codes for CASSPEGRGGYTF.